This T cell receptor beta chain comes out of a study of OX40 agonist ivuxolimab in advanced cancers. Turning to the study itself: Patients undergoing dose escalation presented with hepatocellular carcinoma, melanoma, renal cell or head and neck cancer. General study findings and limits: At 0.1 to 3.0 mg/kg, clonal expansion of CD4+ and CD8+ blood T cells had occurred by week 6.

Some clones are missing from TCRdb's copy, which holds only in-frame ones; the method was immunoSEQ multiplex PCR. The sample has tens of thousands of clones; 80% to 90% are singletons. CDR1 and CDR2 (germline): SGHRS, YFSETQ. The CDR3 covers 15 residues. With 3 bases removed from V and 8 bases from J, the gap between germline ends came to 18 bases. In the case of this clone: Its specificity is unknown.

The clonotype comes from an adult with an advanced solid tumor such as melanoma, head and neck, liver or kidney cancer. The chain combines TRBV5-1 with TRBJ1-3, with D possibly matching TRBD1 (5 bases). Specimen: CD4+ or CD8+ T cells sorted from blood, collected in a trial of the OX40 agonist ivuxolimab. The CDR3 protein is CASSWRGGEGDTIYF. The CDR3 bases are TGCGCCAGCAGCTGGCGGGGCGGGGAAGGGGACACCATATATTTT.